This T cell receptor (beta chain) was found in a study of blood T cells in healthy people across ages. A sample-barcoded 5' primer and a J-beta primer mix were used in a second PCR of roughly 6 to 12 cycles. Each cDNA molecule carried a tag from a template-switch adaptor that contained 12 random nucleotides. TCRdb reanalysed the 5' RACE reads using MiXCR and keeps one entry per CDR3 protein. The sample contains around 1.5 million distinct CDR3 sequences, about 31% of which appear only once. Turning to this clonotype: Antigen: not known.

Study-wide results and caveats: Age advanced and TCR beta diversity per million T cells fell, roughly linearly. Those diversity estimates obtained from one million T cells were thought to be underestimates. Nothing was known about donor CMV status, and this possibly confounded expanded clonotype changes.

Trimming stripped 4 bases from V and 11 bases from J, with 29 bases between. Per germline, CDR1 MGHRA and CDR2 YSYEKL. The CDR3 runs 17 residues. V and J are TRBV4-1 and TRBJ2-5, with D possibly matching TRBD2 (7 bases). Input material: blood. The clonotype comes from a woman aged 25 to 39 in good health. DNA for the CDR3: TGCGCCAGCAGCCCCAGAAACGGAAGGGGGGGTTACAATGAGCAGTACTTC. It translates to CASSPRNGRGGYNEQYF.